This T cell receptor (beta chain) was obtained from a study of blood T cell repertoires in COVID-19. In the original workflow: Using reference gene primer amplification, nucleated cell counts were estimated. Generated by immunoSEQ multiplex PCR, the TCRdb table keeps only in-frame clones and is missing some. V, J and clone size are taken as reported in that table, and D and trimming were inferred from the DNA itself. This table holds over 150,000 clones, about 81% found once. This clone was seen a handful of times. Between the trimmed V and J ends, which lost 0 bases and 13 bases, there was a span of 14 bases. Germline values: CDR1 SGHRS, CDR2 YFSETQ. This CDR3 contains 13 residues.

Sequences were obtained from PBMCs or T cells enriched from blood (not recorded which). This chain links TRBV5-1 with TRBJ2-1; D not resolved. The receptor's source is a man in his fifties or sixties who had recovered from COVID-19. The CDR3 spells CASSLVGDLLQFF. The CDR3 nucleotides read TGCGCCAGCAGCTTGGTCGGCGATCTACTACAGTTCTTC. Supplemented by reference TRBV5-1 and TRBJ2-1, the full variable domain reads KAGVTQTPRYLIKTRGQQVTLSCSPISGHRSVSWYQQTPGQGLQFLFEYFSETQRNKGNFPGRFSGRQFSNSRSEMNVSTLELGDSALYLCASSLVGDLLQFFGPGTRLTVL.